These 22 T cell receptor beta chains came from one sample sequenced in a study of T cells in Graves' hyperthyroidism and ophthalmopathy. Template material for amplifying TCR beta CDR3 regions consisted of RNA transcripts. The HTBI primer set was used in a first-round RT-PCR of the TCR CDR3. TCRdb reprocessed the multiplex PCR reads via MiXCR and lists one record per CDR3 protein. Among a few hundred thousand distinct CDR3 sequences listed, around 45% were seen once. The sample consisted of peripheral blood or thyroid tissue (not recorded which). The receptors stem from a woman aged 18-30 years with Graves' hyperthyroidism.

The chain is built from TRBV12-3 or TRBV12-4 and TRBJ1-1; possible D gene TRBD1, 5 bases. CDR3 length: 12 residues. CDR3 loop: CARRQLNTEAFF. Written as DNA, the CDR3 is TGTGCTAGGAGACAGTTGAACACTGAAGCTTTCTTT.

The table lists this clonotype with a few counts. V is TRBV18 and J is TRBJ2-2; D unresolved. V shed 1 base and J shed 6 bases, with 6 bases lying between them. The CDR3 spans 13 residues. The germline CDR1 and CDR2 sequences are KGHSH and LQKENI. In DNA, the CDR3 is TGTGCCAGCTCACCACTGTATCCCGGGGAGCTGTTTTTT. It encodes CASSPLYPGELFF.

This clonotype was recorded once. The chain is built from TRBV10-3 and TRBJ2-3; perhaps TRBD1 as D (7 bases). The V end was cut by 7 bases, the J end by 2 bases, with 28 bases between. This CDR3 has 19 residues. Germline values: CDR1 ENHRY, CDR2 SYGVKD. In nucleotides, the CDR3 is TGTGCCATCAACGAGGGGAACACCGGAGGGACAGAGAACACAGATACGCAGTATTTT. Protein sequence: CAINEGNTGGTENTDTQYF.

This clonotype was counted ten times or more. The rearrangement joins TRBV5-1 to TRBJ2-7; 9 bases line up with TRBD1. The CDR3 has 14 amino acids. Germline lookup yields CDR1 SGHRS and CDR2 YFSETQ. The V and J ends lost 4 bases and 3 bases, in that order; junction bases with no gene match: 5. CDR3 nucleotides: TGCGCCAGCAGCGTGGACAGGGGTGGCTACGAGCAGTACTTC. It is translated as CASSVDRGGYEQYF.

V gene TRBV29-1 combines with J gene TRBJ1-2; D is perhaps TRBD1 (6 bases). This CDR3 has 16 amino acids. CDR1 and CDR2 (germline): SQVTM, ANQGSEA. Trimming cost V 0 bases and J 4 bases, with 18 bases left between them. The CDR3 loop reads CSVEERGTWGPYGYTF. The CDR3 DNA is TGCAGCGTTGAAGAACGAGGGACATGGGGGCCCTATGGCTACACCTTC.

This clonotype has a count of ten or more. The rearrangement uses TRBV18 and TRBJ2-5; tentatively, D is TRBD1 (6 bases). Deletions cut 0 bases from V and 1 base from J, with 9 bases between. Germline lookup yields CDR1 KGHSH and CDR2 LQKENI. CDR3 size: 15 residues. As DNA, the CDR3 is TGTGCCAGCTCACCACCCGGACAGTTCCAAGAGACCCAGTACTTC. This encodes CASSPPGQFQETQYF.

The V and J genes are TRBV25-1 and TRBJ1-1; D gene ambiguous. The ends were cut back, 0 bases at V and 1 base at J, with 3 bases in the middle. Germline-derived CDR1 and CDR2 are MGHDK and SYGVNS. This CDR3 has 13 residues. The CDR3, as DNA: TGTGCCAGCAGTGAATATGAGAACACTGAAGCTTTCTTT. It translates to CASSEYENTEAFF.

This clonotype was observed at least ten times. The chain is built from TRBV2 and TRBJ1-1, with no clear D. This CDR3 spans 11 amino acids. Trimming took off 4 bases at V and 5 bases at J, with 5 bases between the two ends. Germline V gene data show CDR1 as SNHLY and CDR2 as FYNNEI. The CDR3 loop reads CASSGGTEAFF. The CDR3, as DNA: TGTGCCAGCAGTGGGGGAACTGAAGCTTTCTTT.

The genes are TRBV5-6 and TRBJ2-5; unclear D gene. Germline CDR1 reads SGHDT; CDR2 reads YYEEEE. Deletions cut 4 bases from V and 2 bases from J, with 9 bases between. The CDR3 runs to 13 residues. The CDR3, as DNA: TGTGCCAGCAGCCATACCGGGCAAGAGACCCAGTACTTC. Protein product: CASSHTGQETQYF.

This chain joins TRBV12-3 or TRBV12-4 and TRBJ1-2, with D perhaps TRBD1 (5 bases). Trimming took 1 base from V and 3 from J, leaving 15 bases between them. CDR3 length equals 16 residues. The CDR3 sequence: CASSLEGTFGDYGYTF. DNA of the CDR3: TGTGCCAGCAGTTTAGAGGGGACTTTCGGCGACTATGGCTACACCTTC.

This clonotype was recorded many times. This chain connects TRBV9 to TRBJ1-4; no clear D gene. The germline CDR1 and CDR2 sequences are SGDLS and YYNGEE. Trimming cost V 2 bases and J 1 base, with 6 bases left between them. The CDR3 extends over 14 amino acids. As DNA, the CDR3 is TGTGCCAGCAGCGTGACCCAAACTAATGAAAAACTGTTTTTT. Translation gives CASSVTQTNEKLFF. Filled out from reference TRBV9 and TRBJ1-4, the complete variable domain reads DSGVTQTPKHLITATGQRVTLRCSPRSGDLSVYWYQQSLDQGLQFLIQYYNGEERAKGNILERFSAQQFPDLHSELNLSSLELGDSALYFCASSVTQTNEKLFFGSGTQLSVL.

In DNA form, the CDR3 reads TGCGCCAGCAGTGAGTCTTTGGACAGGGGACAGAACACTGAAGCTTTCTTT. Translation: CASSESLDRGQNTEAFF. V gene TRBV10-2 combines with J gene TRBJ1-1, with TRBD1 matching 9 bases. CDR3 size: 17 residues. With 0 bases clipped from V and 1 base from J, the junction kept 6 bases outside the gene matches. Germline V gene data show CDR1 as WSHSY and CDR2 as SAAADI.

On this clonotype itself: This may come from a read error, since a much larger clone is one base off. The J gene is TRBJ2-2, the V gene TRBV20-1, with 7 bases matching TRBD2. Germline V gene sequence: CDR1 DFQATT, CDR2 SNEGSKA (reference sequence). The CDR3 totals 15 residues. The junction had 11 bases not matched to a gene; V was cut back by 5 bases and J by 5 bases. The CDR3 sequence is CSAPLGLVRTGELFF. In DNA, the CDR3 is TGCAGTGCTCCCTTAGGACTAGTGAGGACCGGGGAGCTGTTTTTT.

This chain uses TRBV14 with TRBJ1-4; perhaps TRBD1 as D (6 bases). The length of the CDR3 is 18 residues. With 4 bases removed from V and 5 bases from J, the gap between germline ends came to 23 bases. CDR1 is SGHDN and CDR2 is FVKESK in the germline V gene. This chain's CDR3 is CASSRPGGFRSGNEKLFF. The CDR3, as DNA: TGTGCCAGCAGCCGGCCGGGGGGCTTTAGGTCCGGGAATGAAAAACTGTTTTTT.

The chain is built from TRBV13 and TRBJ1-6; 7 nucleotides align to TRBD1. V shed 5 bases and J 5 bases; nucleotides not matched to a gene: 6. The CDR3 has 15 residues. Germline V lookup: CDR1 PRHDT, CDR2 FYEKMQ (reference sequence). CDR3 nucleotide sequence: TGTGCCAGCAGCCTCGGCGGGACAGATAATTCACCCCTCCACTTT. Amino acids: CASSLGGTDNSPLHF.

This clonotype has only a few counts. The V gene is TRBV6-4, the J gene TRBJ1-1; TRBD1 might be the D (6 bases). The CDR3 has 15 residues. V was trimmed by 7 bases and J by 2 bases, leaving 17 bases between them. The V gene's germline CDR1 is MRHNA and CDR2 SNTAGT. CDR3 DNA sequence: TGTGCCAGCAACACCCCGGGACACTTAAACACTGAAGCTTTCTTT. Amino acid sequence: CASNTPGHLNTEAFF.

The rearrangement uses TRBV7-8 and TRBJ2-7; a possible D gene is TRBD2 (6 bases). CDR3 length: 13 amino acids. V was shortened by 1 base and J by 6 bases, with 10 bases between the two germline ends. Germline CDR1 and CDR2: SGHVS and FQNEAQ. The CDR3 sequence: CASSLGGDFEQYF. CDR3 nucleotides: TGTGCCAGCAGCTTAGGAGGGGACTTCGAGCAGTACTTC.

The chain employs TRBV24-1 and TRBJ2-3, with 9 positions matching TRBD2. This CDR3 is built from 15 residues. Losses at the gene ends were 9 bases for V and 4 bases for J; bases not matched to a gene: 10. Germline V lookup: CDR1 KGHDR, CDR2 SFDVKD. The CDR3 is CATGAGGPRADTQYF. The CDR3 coding sequence is TGTGCCACCGGGGCGGGAGGGCCGCGAGCAGATACGCAGTATTTT.

This clonotype was found many times. V gene TRBV4-3 combines with J gene TRBJ2-5, with D perhaps being TRBD1 or TRBD2 (6 bases each). This CDR3 has 15 amino acids. V lost 0 bases, J lost 5 bases, and 13 bases lay in between. CDR1 and CDR2 from the germline V gene are LGHNA and YSLEER. CDR3 nucleotides: TGCGCCAGCAGCCAAGATAGGGGGGATTGGGAGACCCAGTACTTC. Its protein is CASSQDRGDWETQYF.

In this sample, this clonotype turned up many times. The genes are TRBV4-1 and TRBJ1-1; 8 bases match TRBD1. Trimming at V came to 0 bases and at J to 11 bases, leaving 11 bases not matched to a gene. Germline assignment: CDR1 MGHRA and CDR2 YSYEKL. This CDR3 is built from 15 residues. CDR3 protein: CASSQEPDRVVIAFF. The CDR3 nucleotides are TGCGCCAGCAGCCAAGAGCCGGACAGGGTGGTAATTGCTTTCTTT.

This clonotype has a handful of counts. The J gene is TRBJ2-2, the V gene TRBV7-2; unclear D gene. The V end was cut by 5 bases, the J end by 5 bases, with 15 bases between. The length of the CDR3 is 15 residues. Germline lookup yields CDR1 SGHTA and CDR2 FQGNSA. The CDR3 is CASSQDVGATGELFF. The CDR3, as DNA: TGTGCCAGCAGCCAAGATGTCGGAGCAACCGGGGAGCTGTTTTTT. The full variable domain, its missing parts supplied by reference TRBV7-2 and TRBJ2-2, is GAGVSQSPSNKVTEKGKDVELRCDPISGHTALYWYRQSLGQGLEFLIYFQGNSAPDKSGLPSDRFSAERTGGSVSTLTIQRTQQEDSAVYLCASSQDVGATGELFFGEGSRLTVL.

Remarks on this clonotype: Likely a read error: the CDR3 ends without its conserved phenylalanine or tryptophan. This chain uses TRBV2 with TRBJ1-1, with TRBD1 matching 9 bases. Trimming removed 8 bases from V and 5 bases from J; junction bases left unmatched: 6. Germline V gene lookup returns CDR1 SNHLY and CDR2 FYNNEI. The CDR3 sequence is 13 residues long. The CDR3 sequence is CASYRGRGTEAFL. CDR3 sequence (DNA): TGTGCCAGCTACAGGGGGCGAGGTACTGAAGCTTTCCTT.